A selection of T cell receptor beta chains follows, all from one sample in a study of radiation and T cells in renal cell carcinoma. This table comes from immunoSEQ multiplex PCR, and its TCRdb copy is limited to in-frame clones, with some not included. The sample yields under 150,000 clones, 75% to 90% seen once. The material sequenced was blood, taken from a patient whose treatment included radiotherapy and nephrectomy. The receptor set was obtained from a woman in her sixties or seventies with renal cell carcinoma. The CDR3 runs from the conserved cysteine through the conserved F or W. Fields, in order: clone size, V gene, J gene, D gene, CDR3 protein, CDR3 DNA. The D gene is left open where the match is weak. Clone size appears in some rows only: once, few, many, or a class for an expanded clone.

-,TRBV18,TRBJ1-5,-,CASSPIRDNQPQHF,TGTGCCAGCTCACCAATCAGGGATAATCAGCCCCAGCATTTT
-,TRBV5-1,TRBJ1-6,TRBD1,CASSLVGTGVGSPLHF,TGCGCCAGCAGCTTGGTAGGGACAGGGGTGGGTTCACCCCTCCACTTT
-,TRBV6-5,TRBJ2-1,TRBD1,CASSWGQGMYNEQFF,TGTGCCAGCAGCTGGGGACAGGGTATGTACAATGAGCAGTTCTTC
-,TRBV19,TRBJ2-2,-,CASTPAPGELFF,TGTGCCAGTACCCCGGCTCCCGGGGAGCTGTTTTTT
-,TRBV7-6,TRBJ2-5,TRBD2,CASSFGGAWETQYF,TGTGCCAGCAGCTTCGGGGGGGCCTGGGAGACCCAGTACTTC
-,TRBV14,TRBJ2-5,-,CASSQARGVAETQYF,TGTGCCAGCAGCCAAGCGAGAGGGGTGGCAGAGACCCAGTACTTC
few,TRBV10-3,TRBJ1-1,-,CAISGRDNTEAFF,TGTGCCATCAGCGGGAGGGACAACACTGAAGCTTTCTTT
-,TRBV6-5,TRBJ1-2,-,CASSSRQGPARYGYTF,TGTGCCAGCAGTTCACGTCAGGGTCCAGCGCGGTATGGCTACACCTTC
-,TRBV19,TRBJ1-6,TRBD1,CASTATGGADSPLHF,TGTGCCAGTACCGCGACAGGGGGCGCCGATTCACCCCTCCACTTT
-,TRBV18,TRBJ1-4,-,CASSPAANEKLFF,TGTGCCAGCTCACCGGCAGCTAATGAAAAACTGTTTTTT
-,TRBV5-4,TRBJ1-6,-,CASSLRGDYNSPLHF,TGTGCCAGCAGCTTGCGGGGCGATTATAATTCACCCCTCCACTTT
-,TRBV9,TRBJ1-2,-,CASSVPSAGYTF,TGTGCCAGCAGCGTGCCTTCCGCGGGCTACACCTTC
-,TRBV28,TRBJ2-7,-,CASSFMGAPTYEQYF,TGTGCCAGCAGTTTCATGGGTGCCCCTACCTACGAGCAGTACTTC
-,TRBV21-1,TRBJ2-3,-,CASSKFPTGGADTQYF,TGTGCCAGCAGCAAATTTCCGACAGGGGGGGCAGATACGCAGTATTTT
few,TRBV30,TRBJ1-6,-,CAWSPGRQNSPLHF,TGTGCCTGGTCTCCGGGACGGCAGAATTCACCCCTCCACTTT
-,TRBV5-4,TRBJ2-3,TRBD2,CASSFGGGRADTQYF,TGTGCCAGCAGCTTTGGCGGGGGGCGGGCAGATACGCAGTATTTT
once,TRBV11-1,TRBJ1-6,-,CASSLLQGSGSPLHF,TGTGCCAGCAGCTTACTACAGGGTTCCGGTTCACCCCTCCACTTT
-,TRBV5-1,TRBJ1-2,TRBD1,CASSGTGGSPVYGYTF,TGCGCCAGCAGCGGGACAGGGGGATCCCCGGTCTATGGCTACACCTTC
-,TRBV7-9,TRBJ2-7,TRBD2,CASRTSGSSYEQYF,TGTGCCAGCAGGACTAGCGGCAGCTCCTACGAGCAGTACTTC
-,TRBV11-3,TRBJ2-2,-,CASSREAGELFF,TGTGCCAGCAGCAGAGAGGCCGGGGAGCTGTTTTTT
-,TRBV5-4,TRBJ1-1,-,CASGRPGTEAFF,TGTGCTAGCGGGCGGCCGGGCACTGAAGCTTTCTTT
-,TRBV28,TRBJ1-6,-,CASSTGSSYNSPLHF,TGTGCCAGCAGTACAGGGAGCTCCTATAATTCACCCCTCCACTTT
-,TRBV2,TRBJ1-1,TRBD1,CASSTPWRQGAILNTEAFF,TGTGCCAGCAGTACCCCTTGGCGACAGGGGGCGATTTTGAACACTGAAGCTTTCTTT
-,TRBV7-9,TRBJ2-6,-,CASSLTGHGANVLTF,TGTGCCAGCAGCCTCACCGGGCACGGGGCCAACGTCCTGACTTTC
-,TRBV4-3,TRBJ1-3,-,CASSQEWASKNTIYF,TGCGCCAGCAGCCAAGAATGGGCCAGTAAAAACACCATATATTTT
once,TRBV18,TRBJ1-5,-,CASSVDRNQPQHF,TGTGCCAGCTCAGTGGACCGAAATCAGCCCCAGCATTTT
-,TRBV9,TRBJ1-5,-,CASSVGDGNQPQHF,TGTGCCAGCAGCGTAGGGGACGGGAATCAGCCCCAGCATTTT
-,TRBV6-4,TRBJ1-1,-,CASSPGGVNTEAFF,TGTGCCAGCAGCCCCGGGGGGGTGAACACTGAAGCTTTCTTT
few,TRBV5-1,TRBJ2-1,-,CASSFGGNEQFF,TGCGCCAGCAGCTTCGGAGGTAATGAGCAGTTCTTC
-,TRBV5-1,TRBJ2-5,TRBD1,CASSLVGQGVETQYF,TGCGCCAGCAGCTTGGTGGGACAGGGTGTAGAGACCCAGTACTTC
-,TRBV5-1,TRBJ2-5,-,CASSLVGQTQETQYF,TGCGCCAGCAGCTTGGTAGGACAGACGCAAGAGACCCAGTACTTC
-,TRBV5-1,TRBJ2-3,-,CASSLGGRSTDTQYF,TGCGCCAGCAGCTTGGGCGGTCGTAGCACAGATACGCAGTATTTT
-,TRBV5-6,TRBJ1-1,-,CASSSTRGTNTEAFF,TGTGCCAGCAGCTCCACAAGGGGGACGAACACTGAAGCTTTCTTT
-,TRBV19,TRBJ1-2,-,CASSISRGNYGYTF,TGTGCCAGTAGTATCTCCAGGGGTAACTATGGCTACACCTTC
-,TRBV25-1,TRBJ2-3,-,CASSEFGLDTQYF,TGTGCCAGCAGTGAATTTGGTTTGGATACGCAGTATTTT
-,TRBV28,TRBJ1-1,-,CASSLRGRLNTEAFF,TGTGCCAGCAGTTTAAGGGGACGCTTGAACACTGAAGCTTTCTTT
-,TRBV5-1,TRBJ2-3,-,CASSLSYTQYF,TGCGCCAGCAGCTTGAGTTATACGCAGTATTTT
-,TRBV2,TRBJ2-7,-,CASSGEGTGPYEQYF,TGTGCCAGCAGTGGGGAGGGGACAGGTCCCTACGAGCAGTACTTC
-,TRBV28,TRBJ2-7,-,CASSWGRYEQYF,TGTGCCAGCAGTTGGGGCCGCTACGAGCAGTACTTC
-,TRBV5-6,TRBJ1-1,-,CASSPGRLDTEAFF,TGTGCCAGCAGCCCGGGACGGTTGGACACTGAAGCTTTCTTT
once,TRBV4-3,TRBJ2-1,-,CASSQDTSGTSYNEQFF,TGCGCCAGCAGCCAAGATACCTCCGGGACCTCCTACAATGAGCAGTTCTTC
-,TRBV7-2,TRBJ2-7,-,CASSLVEEFEQYF,TGTGCCAGCAGCTTAGTGGAGGAGTTCGAGCAGTACTTC
-,TRBV5-1,TRBJ2-7,-,CASSSQPPGEQYF,TGCGCCAGCAGCTCACAGCCGCCGGGCGAGCAGTACTTC
once,TRBV6-6,TRBJ2-7,-,CASSYKSSADTRHF,TGTGCCAGCAGTTACAAAAGTTCGGCGGACACCCGCCACTTC
-,TRBV7-2,TRBJ2-7,-,CASSSRVGGGEQYF,TGTGCCAGCAGCTCCCGAGTAGGGGGGGGAGAGCAGTACTTC
-,TRBV5-4,TRBJ1-2,-,CASSLDTRGYTF,TGTGCCAGCAGCTTGGACACTCGTGGCTACACCTTC
-,TRBV27,TRBJ1-5,-,CASSLAWDTNYNQPQHF,TGTGCCAGCAGTTTGGCGTGGGACACCAACTACAATCAGCCCCAGCATTTT
-,TRBV9,TRBJ2-6,-,CASSVNPGSGANVLTF,TGTGCCAGCAGCGTGAACCCGGGTTCTGGGGCCAACGTCCTGACTTTC
-,TRBV6-5,TRBJ1-5,TRBD1,CASSSDRGLVQPQHF,TGTGCCAGCAGTTCCGACAGGGGCCTTGTTCAGCCCCAGCATTTT